This T cell receptor (beta chain) was retrieved from a study of shared clonotypes between healthy human individuals. Across the whole study: CD4 naive and memory got three plates each, CD8 naive two, CD8 memory one.

The V gene lost 4 bases and the J gene lost 4 bases, with 8 bases spanning the gap. In germline, CDR1 is DFQATT, CDR2 SNEGSKA (reference sequence). The CDR3 is made up of 11 amino acids. The protocol was immunoSEQ multiplex PCR, while the TCRdb copy is restricted to in-frame clones and leaves out a portion. The repertoire consists of some 690,000 clones, with about 90% occurring once and the leading ten covering roughly 36%. The chain carries TRBV20-1 and TRBJ2-7; D unresolved. Sequenced input: memory CD8+ T cells from PBMCs. Subset indicated: CD45RO+ cells pooled with CCR7-negative TemRA cells. This TCR came from a young man in good health. Some clones in this sample may be carry-over from other donors' samples. For the CDR3, the DNA is TGCAGTGCTACCACTATTTACGAGCAGTACTTC. It encodes CSATTIYEQYF.